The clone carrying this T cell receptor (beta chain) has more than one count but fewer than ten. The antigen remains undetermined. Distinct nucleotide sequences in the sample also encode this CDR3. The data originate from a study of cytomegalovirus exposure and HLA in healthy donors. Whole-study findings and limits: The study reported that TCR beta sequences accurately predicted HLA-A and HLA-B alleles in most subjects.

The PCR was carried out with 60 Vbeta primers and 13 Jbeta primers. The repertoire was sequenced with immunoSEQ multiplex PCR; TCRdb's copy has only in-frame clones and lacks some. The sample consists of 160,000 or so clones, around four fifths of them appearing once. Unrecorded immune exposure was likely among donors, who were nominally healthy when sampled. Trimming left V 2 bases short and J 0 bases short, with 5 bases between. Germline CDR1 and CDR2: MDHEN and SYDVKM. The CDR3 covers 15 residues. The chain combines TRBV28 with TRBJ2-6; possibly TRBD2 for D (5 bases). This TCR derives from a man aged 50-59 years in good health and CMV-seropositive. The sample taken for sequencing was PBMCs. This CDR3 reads CASSLGSSGANVLTF. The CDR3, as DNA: TGTGCCAGCAGTTTAGGGAGCTCTGGGGCCAACGTCCTGACTTTC.